A single sample is the source of the 15 T cell receptor beta chains below, sequenced in a study of blood T cell repertoires in COVID-19. Method: immunoSEQ multiplex PCR; TCRdb's copy keeps in-frame clones and lacks some. The sample records 60,000 to 85,000 clones, roughly 90% being singletons. Sequencing input: peripheral blood. These receptors were collected from a man in his forties with COVID-19, enrolled during active disease.

CDR3 DNA: TGTGCCTGGAACGGGCAAGCGGGATCCTCCTACAATGAGCAGTTCTTC. Translation gives CAWNGQAGSSYNEQFF. The chain links TRBV30 to TRBJ2-1, with 7 bases aligning to TRBD2. Germline trimming cut 4 bases from V and 0 bases from J; bases unmatched to any gene: 9. There are 16 residues in the CDR3. Looked up from germline, CDR1 is GTSNPN and CDR2 is SVGIG (reference sequence).

This sequence joins TRBV7-9 and TRBJ2-5; tentative D call: TRBD1 (6 bases). V was pared by 5 bases and J by 1 base, with 11 bases between. The CDR3 runs 14 residues. CDR1 and CDR2 (germline): SEHNR, FQNEAQ (reference sequence). CDR3 nucleotides: TGTGCCAGCAGCCCGAGGACAGTCCAAGAGACCCAGTACTTC. This gives the protein CASSPRTVQETQYF.

The chain is built from TRBV5-1 and TRBJ1-3; D unclear. From germline, CDR1 is SGHRS and CDR2 YFSETQ. Deletions cut 5 bases from V and 0 bases from J, with 15 bases between. The CDR3 spans 16 residues. CDR3 in DNA: TGCGCCAGCAGTCAGTACACCACCTCCTCTGGAAACACCATATATTTT. Encoded protein: CASSQYTTSSGNTIYF. The full variable domain, in which reference TRBV5-1 and TRBJ1-3 provide the parts outside the CDR3, is KAGVTQTPRYLIKTRGQQVTLSCSPISGHRSVSWYQQTPGQGLQFLFEYFSETQRNKGNFPGRFSGRQFSNSRSEMNVSTLELGDSALYLCASSQYTTSSGNTIYFGEGSWLTVV.

This clone was seen a single time. The chain links TRBV5-3 to TRBJ1-3; D is perhaps TRBD1 (5 bases). TRBV5-3 is identified as an open reading frame with a role that is uncertain. This CDR3 is built from 15 residues. V was clipped by 0 bases and J by 0 bases, with 7 bases between them. The CDR3 bases are TGTGCCAGAAGCTTGGTTAGGGGCTCTGGAAACACCATATATTTT. Its protein is CARSLVRGSGNTIYF.

The V and J genes are TRBV7-9 and TRBJ2-6; D perhaps matches TRBD1 (6 bases). CDR3 length: 17 residues. Trimming cost V 5 bases and J 0 bases, with 14 bases left between them. The germline gives CDR1 SEHNR, CDR2 FQNEAQ (reference sequence). CDR3 coding DNA: TGTGCCAGCAGCCCGTCCGGGACAACCTCTGGGGCCAACGTCCTGACTTTC. Translated, it gives CASSPSGTTSGANVLTF.

V and J are TRBV6-5 and TRBJ2-1; a possible D gene is TRBD2 (6 bases). V gave up 5 bases and J gave up 4 bases, with 15 bases separating them. The CDR3 totals 15 residues. The germline V gene has CDR1 MNHEY and CDR2 SVGAGI. The CDR3 nucleotides are TGTGCCAGCAGTCCGGCGGGGCGCCCTTACAATGAGCAGTTCTTC. Translating gives CASSPAGRPYNEQFF.

The chain carries TRBV5-1 and TRBJ2-7; a weak D match, TRBD1 (5 bases). This CDR3 region has 15 residues. CDR1 SGHRS and CDR2 YFSETQ come from the germline V gene. Trimming shortened V by 0 bases and J by 2 bases, and 12 bases separated the two germline ends. Here the CDR3 DNA reads TGCGCCAGCAGCTTGGCGACAGACGGAGCCTACGAGCAGTACTTC. Amino acid sequence: CASSLATDGAYEQYF.

This chain connects TRBV28 to TRBJ2-7; 10 bases align to TRBD1. J lost 3 bases, V lost 8 bases, and 16 bases had no gene match. The CDR3 loop spans 17 amino acids. Germline loops: CDR1 MDHEN, CDR2 SYDVKM. The CDR3 DNA follows: TGTGCCAGCCCCCCTTTGGGTGCCCGGGACAGGGGCTACGAGCAGTACTTC. Encoded protein: CASPPLGARDRGYEQYF.

This clone is a singleton in its sample. The chain has TRBV11-2 and TRBJ1-1, with D perhaps TRBD1 (5 bases). The V gene lost 1 base and the J gene lost 1 base, with 7 bases spanning the gap. The germline CDR1 and CDR2 sequences are SGHAT and FQNNGV. The CDR3 is 14 amino acids. The CDR3 coding sequence is TGTGCCAGCAGCTTAGGCCAGGGGAACACTGAAGCTTTCTTT. Protein product: CASSLGQGNTEAFF.

The genes are TRBV7-3 and TRBJ1-5; D gene ambiguous. The germline V gene has CDR1 SGHTA and CDR2 FQGTGA. The CDR3 totals 14 residues. V lost 7 bases, J lost 1 base, and 11 bases lay in between. This chain's CDR3 is CASTRGLSNQPQHF. CDR3 nucleotide sequence: TGTGCCAGCACCCGAGGGTTGAGCAATCAGCCCCAGCATTTT.

In nucleotides, the CDR3 is TGTGCCAGCAGTTCAACCGGGACAGGTTTCATTAGTCAGCCCCAGCATTTT. Translated, it gives CASSSTGTGFISQPQHF. V and J are TRBV28 and TRBJ1-5; 8 positions match TRBD1. Losses at the gene ends were 4 bases for V and 6 bases for J; bases not matched to a gene: 14. Germline assignment: CDR1 MDHEN and CDR2 SYDVKM. The CDR3 runs 17 residues.

This clone was counted only a few times. The chain has TRBV9 and TRBJ1-2; D possibly corresponds to TRBD1 (5 bases). Germline CDR1 and CDR2: SGDLS and YYNGEE. The CDR3 contains 14 residues. Trimming shortened V by 0 bases and J by 1 base, and 7 bases separated the two germline ends. CDR3 nucleotides: TGTGCCAGCAGCGTAGCGACAGATAACTATGGCTACACCTTC. It is translated as CASSVATDNYGYTF.

The V and J genes are TRBV2 and TRBJ2-5; 9 bases line up with TRBD2. CDR1 and CDR2 (germline): SNHLY, FYNNEI. The length of the CDR3 is 15 residues. Unmatched junction bases numbered 6, after V lost 3 bases and J lost 4 bases. Written as DNA, the CDR3 is TGTGCCAGCAGTGATCTAGCGGGGTTGAGAGAGACCCAGTACTTC. It specifies CASSDLAGLRETQYF.

The gene calls are TRBV5-1 and TRBJ2-7, with 8 bases lining up with TRBD1. In germline, CDR1 is SGHRS, CDR2 YFSETQ. V gave up 3 bases and J gave up 6 bases; unmatched junction bases: 8. The CDR3 has 14 amino acids. The CDR3 is CASSWRTGKGEQYF. CDR3 coding DNA: TGCGCCAGCAGCTGGCGGACAGGGAAGGGCGAGCAGTACTTC.

The V and J genes are TRBV18 and TRBJ1-2, with TRBD1 matching 7 bases. The CDR3 runs 15 residues. Germline CDR1 KGHSH, CDR2 LQKENI. J lost 3 bases, V lost 2 bases, and 6 bases had no gene match. The CDR3 region is CASSPSGTEDYGYTF. For the CDR3, the DNA is TGTGCCAGCTCACCATCGGGGACAGAGGACTATGGCTACACCTTC.